These 20 T cell receptor beta chains were sequenced from one sample in a study of blood T cell repertoires in COVID-19. TCRdb keeps only in-frame clones here, not all; method: immunoSEQ multiplex PCR. The sample holds approximately 330,000 clones, 80% to 90% seen once. The sample consisted of PBMCs or T cells enriched from blood (not recorded which). These receptors all stem from a woman between 40 and 50 years old with acute COVID-19.

This sequence joins TRBV6-7 and TRBJ1-6; D is possibly TRBD1 (6 bases). TRBV6-7 belongs to the ORF category, with a function that is uncertain. The CDR3 is 21 amino acids. Trimming left V 5 bases short and J 12 bases short, with 38 bases between. DNA for the CDR3: TGTGCCAGCAGTCCCGGCTTATCAAGGGGGAAAGGGATACACAGATCTGGACCCCTCCACTTT. This codes for CASSPGLSRGKGIHRSGPLHF.

The chain joins TRBV6-2 or TRBV6-3 to TRBJ1-2; 12 bases map to TRBD1. This CDR3 comprises 18 residues. V dropped 6 bases and J dropped 2; count of bases not matched to a gene: 13. Germline loops: CDR1 MNHEY, CDR2 SVGEGT. The CDR3 loop is CASSRRPGTGGANYGYTF. The DNA for the CDR3 is TGTGCCAGCAGCCGCCGGCCCGGGACAGGGGGCGCAAACTATGGCTACACCTTC.

The gene calls are TRBV5-8 and TRBJ2-7; the match to TRBD1 covers 10 bases. V lost 3 bases, J lost 3 bases, and 6 bases stayed unmatched. CDR3 length: 15 residues. CDR1 is SGHTS and CDR2 is YDEGEE in the germline V gene. The CDR3 DNA sequence: TGTGCCAGCAGCTCGACAGGGGGCGTCGACTACGAGCAGTACTTC. This codes for CASSSTGGVDYEQYF.

This clone was recorded a few times. V is TRBV29-1 and J is TRBJ2-7; D may be TRBD1 (5 bases). This CDR3 spans 13 amino acids. Trimming shortened V by 5 bases and J by 5 bases, and 16 bases separated the two germline ends. Germline V gives CDR1 SQVTM, CDR2 ANQGSEA. The CDR3 reads CSVQGAFTHEQYF. The DNA for the CDR3 is TGCAGCGTTCAAGGGGCGTTCACTCACGAGCAGTACTTC.

This clone appeared once. The chain has TRBV18 and TRBJ2-5, with a tentative D call TRBD1 (5 bases). V was shortened by 4 bases and J by 2 bases, with 14 bases between the two germline ends. This CDR3 is built from 15 residues. CDR1 is KGHSH, CDR2 LQKENI, per germline. CDR3: CASSLSRQQQETQYF. The CDR3 region has the DNA TGTGCCAGCTCACTAAGCCGACAGCAACAAGAGACCCAGTACTTC.

This clone has just one count. V is TRBV7-2 and J is TRBJ1-5; D is possibly TRBD1 (5 bases). The CDR3 spans 17 residues. V gave up 0 bases and J gave up 5 bases, with 17 bases separating them. CDR1 is SGHTA, CDR2 FQGNSA, per germline. This CDR3 reads CASSLARRRGGDQPQHF. The CDR3 region has the DNA TGTGCCAGCAGCTTAGCGCGACGGCGGGGGGGAGATCAGCCCCAGCATTTT.

As DNA, the CDR3 is TGTGCCAGCAGACGGACAGGGCCAAATCAGCCCCAGCATTTT. This sequence encodes CASRRTGPNQPQHF. V is TRBV28 and J is TRBJ1-5; 8 bases align to TRBD1. The CDR3 is 14 amino acids. V lost 6 bases and J lost 4; bases outside the gene matches: 5. Germline assignment: CDR1 MDHEN and CDR2 SYDVKM.

The rearrangement joins TRBV29-1 to TRBJ1-2; 8 bases line up with TRBD1. Germline trimming cut 7 bases from V and 7 bases from J; bases unmatched to any gene: 8. Germline V CDR1 and CDR2: SQVTM, ANQGSEA. This CDR3 comprises 12 residues. CDR3 amino acids: CSGMDRDIGYTF. In nucleotides, the CDR3 is TGCAGCGGGATGGACAGGGATATTGGCTACACCTTC.

The V and J genes are TRBV5-8 and TRBJ2-1; 8 bases are a match to TRBD1. Unmatched junction bases numbered 13, after V lost 7 bases and J lost 4 bases. Germline CDR1 SGHTS, CDR2 YDEGEE. CDR3 length: 16 residues. The CDR3 DNA is TGTGCCAGCGCCCCAGGAGGGACAGGTTATTACAATGAGCAGTTCTTC. Translation: CASAPGGTGYYNEQFF.

This chain connects TRBV19 to TRBJ1-1; 9 bases are a match to TRBD1. The germline gives CDR1 LNHDA, CDR2 SQIVND (reference sequence). CDR3 size: 15 residues. J gave up 0 bases and V 5 bases, and 4 bases lay outside the gene matches. The CDR3 bases are TGTGCCAGTAGTCCGAGACAGGGGGTGAACACTGAAGCTTTCTTT. This codes for CASSPRQGVNTEAFF.

This clone was seen a few times. V gene TRBV4-3 combines with J gene TRBJ2-7; 8 nucleotides agree with TRBD1. The CDR3 consists of 16 residues. The ends lost 0 bases at V and 3 bases at J; junction bases unmatched: 7. The germline gives CDR1 LGHNA, CDR2 YSLEER. Here the CDR3 reads CASSQDNTGQGYEQYF. As DNA, the CDR3 is TGCGCCAGCAGCCAAGATAATACCGGACAGGGCTACGAGCAGTACTTC.

This chain links TRBV18 with TRBJ2-7; tentative D call: TRBD2 (5 bases). The germline CDR1 and CDR2 sequences are KGHSH and LQKENI. The CDR3 has 13 residues. Trimming took 4 bases from V and 2 from J, leaving 9 bases between them. The CDR3 loop is CASSLDGTYEQYF. The DNA of the CDR3 is TGTGCCAGCTCACTTGACGGGACCTACGAGCAGTACTTC. Filled out from reference TRBV18 and TRBJ2-7, the complete variable domain reads NAGVMQNPRHLVRRRGQEARLRCSPMKGHSHVYWYRQLPEEGLKFMVYLQKENIIDESGMPKERFSAEFPKEGPSILRIQQVVRGDSAAYFCASSLDGTYEQYFGPGTRLTVT.

The chain couples TRBV9 to TRBJ2-4; the match to TRBD2 covers 12 bases. This CDR3 is built from 16 residues. V lost 0 bases to trimming and J lost 2 bases; unmatched junction nucleotides: 0. CDR1 is SGDLS and CDR2 is YYNGEE in the germline V gene. DNA of the CDR3: TGTGCCAGCAGCGTAGGGACTAGCGGGACCAAAAACATTCAGTACTTC. Its protein is CASSVGTSGTKNIQYF.

The chain couples TRBV7-2 to TRBJ2-7; D gene unclear. Germline values: CDR1 SGHTA, CDR2 FQGNSA. The V gene lost 1 base and the J gene lost 7 bases, with 8 bases spanning the gap. The CDR3 has 12 residues. DNA for the CDR3: TGTGCCAGCAGCTTAGGGCCCGGGGAGCAGTACTTC. It codes for CASSLGPGEQYF. Complete variable domain (other parts from reference TRBV7-2 and TRBJ2-7): GAGVSQSPSNKVTEKGKDVELRCDPISGHTALYWYRQSLGQGLEFLIYFQGNSAPDKSGLPSDRFSAERTGGSVSTLTIQRTQQEDSAVYLCASSLGPGEQYFGPGTRLTVT.

Only one count was recorded for this clone. The chain has TRBV5-1 and TRBJ1-3, with D perhaps matching TRBD1 (5 bases). The CDR3 contains 15 residues. Germline loops: CDR1 SGHRS, CDR2 YFSETQ. Trimming stripped 0 bases from V and 4 bases from J, with 11 bases between. Written as DNA, the CDR3 is TGCGCCAGCAGCTTGGAGGGGATGGCCGGAAACACCATATATTTT. This codes for CASSLEGMAGNTIYF.

This sequence joins TRBV5-4 and TRBJ1-2, with D hard to call. Germline CDR1 is SGHNT and CDR2 is YYREEE (reference sequence). This CDR3 is 14 amino acids long. The V gene lost 2 bases and the J gene lost 4 bases, with 12 bases spanning the gap. The CDR3 nucleotides are TGTGCCAGCAGCTTAGTTACTGAAATCTATGGCTACACCTTC. It translates to CASSLVTEIYGYTF.

V and J are TRBV19 and TRBJ2-7, with a weak D call TRBD1 (5 bases). Germline loops: CDR1 LNHDA, CDR2 SQIVND (reference sequence). The CDR3 sequence is 14 residues long. V lost 6 bases and J lost 2, with 14 bases in between. The DNA of the CDR3 is TGTGCCAGTAGCACTTCCAGGGCCGCCTACGAGCAGTACTTC. Residues: CASSTSRAAYEQYF. Based on the CDR3 plus reference TRBV19 and TRBJ2-7, the full variable domain is DGGITQSPKYLFRKEGQNVTLSCEQNLNHDAMYWYRQDPGQGLRLIYYSQIVNDFQKGDIAEGYSVSREKKESFPLTVTSAQKNPTAFYLCASSTSRAAYEQYFGPGTRLTVT.

The chain carries TRBV19 and TRBJ1-1; possibly TRBD1 for D (5 bases). The CDR3 consists of 14 residues. CDR1 is LNHDA and CDR2 is SQIVND in the germline V gene (reference sequence). Trimming removed 2 bases at V and 4 bases at J, with 11 bases between. The CDR3 reads CASSIFGGGTEAFF. DNA for the CDR3: TGTGCCAGTAGTATATTTGGGGGGGGCACTGAAGCTTTCTTT. The full variable domain, rest sourced from reference TRBV19 and TRBJ1-1, is DGGITQSPKYLFRKEGQNVTLSCEQNLNHDAMYWYRQDPGQGLRLIYYSQIVNDFQKGDIAEGYSVSREKKESFPLTVTSAQKNPTAFYLCASSIFGGGTEAFFGQGTRLTVV.

As to this clone: Additional DNA sequences in this sample encode the identical CDR3. CDR3 sequence reads: CASSALTYEQYF. CDR3 bases: TGTGCCAGCAGTGCACTAACCTACGAGCAGTACTTC. The gene calls are TRBV2 and TRBJ2-7, with D unresolved. The CDR3 contains 12 residues. Trimming pared 4 bases from V and 2 bases from J, leaving 6 bases between. CDR1 SNHLY and CDR2 FYNNEI come from the germline V gene. The complete variable domain, with remaining parts taken from reference TRBV2 and TRBJ2-7, reads EPEVTQTPSHQVTQMGQEVILRCVPISNHLYFYWYRQILGQKVEFLVSFYNNEISEKSEIFDDQFSVERPDGSNFTLKIRSTKLEDSAMYFCASSALTYEQYFGPGTRLTVT.

This chain joins TRBV7-2 and TRBJ1-6, with D perhaps matching TRBD1 (6 bases). The CDR3 is 15 residues long. The germline V gene has CDR1 SGHTA and CDR2 FQGNSA. V lost 6 bases and J lost 8, with 17 bases in between. The CDR3 here is CASSLKRQDHSPLHF. CDR3 nucleotides: TGTGCCAGCAGTCTAAAAAGACAGGACCATTCACCCCTCCACTTT.